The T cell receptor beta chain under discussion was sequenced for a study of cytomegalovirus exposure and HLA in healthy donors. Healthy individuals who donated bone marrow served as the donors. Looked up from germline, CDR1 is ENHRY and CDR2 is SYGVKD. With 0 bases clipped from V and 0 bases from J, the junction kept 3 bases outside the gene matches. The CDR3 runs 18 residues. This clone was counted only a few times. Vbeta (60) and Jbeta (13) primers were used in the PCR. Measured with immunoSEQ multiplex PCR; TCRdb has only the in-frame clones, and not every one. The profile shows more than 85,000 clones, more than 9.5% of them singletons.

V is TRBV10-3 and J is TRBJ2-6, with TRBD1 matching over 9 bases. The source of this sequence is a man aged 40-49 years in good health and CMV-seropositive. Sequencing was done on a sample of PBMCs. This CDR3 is CAISESGTGISGANVLTF. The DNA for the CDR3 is TGTGCCATCAGTGAGTCCGGGACAGGGATCTCTGGGGCCAACGTCCTGACTTTC.